The rows below give T cell receptor beta chains drawn from one sample of a study of blood T cell repertoires in COVID-19. Method: immunoSEQ multiplex PCR; TCRdb's copy keeps in-frame clones and lacks some. This sample yields about 140,000 clones, of which around 80% are seen a single time; 3.5% to 5% belongs to the top ten. The sequenced sample was peripheral blood. The receptors were sampled from an elderly woman with active or convalescent COVID-19. The CDR3 runs from the conserved cysteine through the conserved F or W. D genes are given only for firm matches. Clone size, where shown, is once, few, many, or a class for clones that have expanded.

cdr3_length: 15
j_call: TRBJ2-3
d_call: TRBD1
v_call: TRBV7-3
clone_size: few
cdr3_nt: TGTGCCAGCAGCTTACTGACAGGGAGAACAGATACGCAGTATTTT
cdr3_aa: CASSLLTGRTDTQYF

cdr3_length: 18
j_call: TRBJ2-4
d_call: -
v_call: TRBV4-3
clone_size: -
cdr3_nt: TGCGCCAGCAGCCAAGATACGAGGGGGGGATCGTCCAAAAACATTCAGTACTTC
cdr3_aa: CASSQDTRGGSSKNIQYF

cdr3_length: 16
j_call: TRBJ1-6
d_call: TRBD1
v_call: TRBV27
clone_size: -
cdr3_nt: TGTGCCAGCAGTCTAGCGACAGGGGTACGGAATTCACCCCTCCACTTT
cdr3_aa: CASSLATGVRNSPLHF

cdr3_length: 15
j_call: TRBJ1-5
d_call: -
v_call: TRBV4-1
clone_size: -
cdr3_nt: TGCGCCAGCAGCCAACTCAGGGATCCGGCCCAGCCCCAGCATTTT
cdr3_aa: CASSQLRDPAQPQHF

cdr3_length: 13
j_call: TRBJ1-2
d_call: -
v_call: TRBV7-8
clone_size: -
cdr3_nt: TGTGCCAGCAGCCTTCCAGGGAACTATGGCTACACCTTC
cdr3_aa: CASSLPGNYGYTF

cdr3_length: 14
j_call: TRBJ1-1
d_call: -
v_call: TRBV20-1
clone_size: few
cdr3_nt: TGCAGTGCTAGTTATGGAGGGAGCGGGACTGAAGCTTTCTTT
cdr3_aa: CSASYGGSGTEAFF

cdr3_length: 14
j_call: TRBJ2-7
d_call: -
v_call: TRBV13
clone_size: few
cdr3_nt: TGTGCCAGCAGCTCTCAGCCAAGGACTCACGAGCAGTACTTC
cdr3_aa: CASSSQPRTHEQYF

cdr3_length: 13
j_call: TRBJ1-3
d_call: -
v_call: TRBV2
clone_size: -
cdr3_nt: TGTGCCAGCAGTACAGGGCCGGGAAACACCATATATTTT
cdr3_aa: CASSTGPGNTIYF

cdr3_length: 13
j_call: TRBJ1-2
d_call: -
v_call: TRBV25-1
clone_size: -
cdr3_nt: TGTGCCAGCAGTCCTCGGGAAGTAAGAGGCTACACCTTC
cdr3_aa: CASSPREVRGYTF

cdr3_length: 14
j_call: TRBJ2-7
d_call: -
v_call: TRBV18
clone_size: -
cdr3_nt: TGTGCCAGCTCACTACGGGACAACGCCTACGAGCAGTACTTC
cdr3_aa: CASSLRDNAYEQYF

cdr3_length: 15
j_call: TRBJ2-7
d_call: TRBD1
v_call: TRBV7-2
clone_size: -
cdr3_nt: TGTGCCAGCAGCGTCCGGACAGGGTACTCCTACGAGCAGTACTTC
cdr3_aa: CASSVRTGYSYEQYF

cdr3_length: 17
j_call: TRBJ1-3
d_call: -
v_call: TRBV9
clone_size: -
cdr3_nt: TGTGCCAGCAGCGTAGGGGGGGAGGCTAGCTCTGGAAACACCATATATTTT
cdr3_aa: CASSVGGEASSGNTIYF

cdr3_length: 15
j_call: TRBJ1-6
d_call: -
v_call: TRBV5-1
clone_size: -
cdr3_nt: TGCGCCAGCAGCTTGAGGGTAGGGGCAGATTCACCCCTCCACTTT
cdr3_aa: CASSLRVGADSPLHF

cdr3_length: 15
j_call: TRBJ2-2
d_call: -
v_call: TRBV5-6
clone_size: -
cdr3_nt: TGTGCCAGCAGCTTGACAGGGACGGGTGCCGGGGAGCTGTTTTTT
cdr3_aa: CASSLTGTGAGELFF

cdr3_length: 15
j_call: TRBJ2-1
d_call: TRBD2
v_call: TRBV10-2
clone_size: -
cdr3_nt: TGCGCCAGCAGGAAGCTAGCGGGGGATTACAATGAGCAGTTCTTC
cdr3_aa: CASRKLAGDYNEQFF

cdr3_length: 12
j_call: TRBJ1-1
d_call: TRBD1
v_call: TRBV7-6
clone_size: -
cdr3_nt: TGTGCCAGCAGCTCGGGGACAGGGGAAGCTTTCTTT
cdr3_aa: CASSSGTGEAFF

cdr3_length: 18
j_call: TRBJ1-6
d_call: -
v_call: TRBV15
clone_size: -
cdr3_nt: TGTGCCACCAGCAGAGATCGTAGCGGAGGGGCTAATAATTCACCCCTCCACTTT
cdr3_aa: CATSRDRSGGANNSPLHF